This entry lists 28 T cell receptor beta chains sequenced from one sample in a study of long-term antiretroviral therapy in people with HIV (dated by TCRdb to between 2020 and 2023). The immunoSEQ hsTCRB v3.0 assay was used at survey level resolution to sequence the TRB variable region. TCRdb took this table from immuneACCESS and kept in-frame rearrangements with V and J called. Such tables lack part of the clones; where checked against another copy, unresolved V genes explain under half of the gap, and the rest is unexplained. Present in this sample are some 22,000 clones, approximately 82% of which were seen just once. Roughly 8.1% of the sample rests with the top ten. Sequences were derived from unsorted PBMCs, sampled at the start of antiretroviral therapy. All receptors come from a man aged 50 to 60 with HIV.

Notes on this clone: Other DNA variants within this sample encode the same CDR3. The chain joins TRBV7-3 to TRBJ1-1; D is unclear. CDR1 SGHTA and CDR2 FQGTGA come from the germline V gene. This CDR3 spans 13 amino acids. The ends were cut back, 3 bases at V and 1 base at J, with 6 bases in the middle. CDR3 amino acids: CASSLNTNTEAFF. Here the CDR3 DNA reads TGTGCCAGCAGCTTGAACACGAACACTGAAGCTTTCTTT. The whole variable domain, filled in from reference TRBV7-3 and TRBJ1-1, reads GAGVSQTPSNKVTEKGKYVELRCDPISGHTALYWYRQSLGQGPEFLIYFQGTGAADDSGLPNDRFFAVRPEGSVSTLKIQRTERGDSAVYLCASSLNTNTEAFFGQGTRLTVV.

The gene calls are TRBV9 and TRBJ1-2; D uncertain. V dropped 4 bases and J dropped 9 bases, with 25 bases sitting between them. The germline V gene has CDR1 SGDLS and CDR2 YYNGEE. This CDR3 region has 16 residues. Here the CDR3 DNA reads TGTGCCAGCAGCATACAACCGGACGGTGCCCAGGCTTGCTACACCTTC. Amino acid sequence: CASSIQPDGAQACYTF.

The chain uses TRBV19 and TRBJ2-3; 9 bases agree with TRBD1. CDR3 size: 18 residues. Unmatched junction bases numbered 14, after V lost 1 base and J lost 6 bases. The V gene's germline CDR1 is LNHDA and CDR2 SQIVND (reference sequence). The CDR3 here is CASSIGGEQGAIRDTQYF. Here the CDR3 DNA reads TGTGCCAGTAGTATAGGAGGCGAACAGGGGGCGATTAGGGATACGCAGTATTTT.

This clone was recorded only once. The chain uses TRBV11-2 and TRBJ2-7; perhaps TRBD2 as D (5 bases). From germline, CDR1 is SGHAT and CDR2 FQNNGV. Trimming pared 3 bases from V and 1 base from J, leaving 10 bases between. The length of the CDR3 is 14 residues. CDR3 sequence (DNA): TGTGCCAGCAGCTTCGGAAGCGGTTCCTACGAGCAGTACTTC. Amino acids: CASSFGSGSYEQYF.

The rearrangement joins TRBV6-1 to TRBJ1-1, with 9 bases aligning to TRBD1. The CDR3 is made up of 15 amino acids. V was clipped by 4 bases and J by 5 bases; unmatched bases: 8. Germline CDR1 is MNHNS and CDR2 is SASEGT. DNA for the CDR3: TGTGCCAGCAGTGCACGACAGGGGGAGGGAACTGAAGCTTTCTTT. Amino acid sequence: CASSARQGEGTEAFF.

In this sample, this clone turned up a few times. The rearrangement uses TRBV28 and TRBJ1-2; tentative D call: TRBD1 (5 bases). The CDR3 extends over 12 amino acids. V lost 3 bases and J lost 5, with 7 bases in between. Germline V gene data show CDR1 as MDHEN and CDR2 as SYDVKM. The CDR3 sequence is CASSFGAYGYTF. The CDR3 region has the DNA TGTGCCAGCAGTTTCGGGGCTTATGGCTACACCTTC.

The CDR3 sequence is CASSIPTGVNGYTF. DNA for the CDR3: TGTGCCAGTAGTATCCCCACAGGGGTGAATGGCTACACCTTC. The chain uses TRBV19 and TRBJ1-2, with TRBD1 identical over 7 bases. The V segment lost 3 bases and the J segment 6 bases; nucleotides outside the gene matches: 7. This CDR3 is built from 14 residues. CDR1 is LNHDA, CDR2 SQIVND, per germline (reference sequence).

The chain recombines TRBV30 with TRBJ1-1; no definite D call. V was cut by 0 bases and J by 3 bases, with 17 bases left in between. The CDR3 is 16 amino acids. The germline gives CDR1 GTSNPN, CDR2 SVGIG (reference sequence). CDR3 residues: CAWSVVFRRYDTEAFF. The CDR3 DNA reads TGTGCCTGGAGTGTCGTCTTCAGGAGGTATGACACTGAAGCTTTCTTT.

The chain employs TRBV7-9 and TRBJ2-7, with TRBD2 as a possible D gene (6 bases). The CDR3 runs to 14 residues. Per the germline V gene, CDR1 is SEHNR and CDR2 is FQNEAQ (reference sequence). V gave up 7 bases and J gave up 5 bases, with 18 bases separating them. Here the CDR3 reads CASTGGGVFDEQYF. CDR3 coding DNA: TGTGCCAGCACGGGCGGAGGGGTCTTCGACGAGCAGTACTTC.

As DNA, the CDR3 is TGTGCCAGCAGTTACAGACAAGAGAACTATGGCTACACCTTC. As protein: CASSYRQENYGYTF. The chain recombines TRBV6-5 with TRBJ1-2; no firm D call. The length of the CDR3 is 14 residues. V was clipped by 2 bases and J by 2 bases, with 9 bases between them. Germline CDR1 reads MNHEY; CDR2 reads SVGAGI.

The CDR3 DNA is TGTGCCAGCAGCGCCCCGGGACAGGGTTACAATGAGCAGTTCTTC. Translating gives CASSAPGQGYNEQFF. The chain links TRBV9 to TRBJ2-1; 9 nucleotides agree with TRBD1. V lost 3 bases and J lost 4; bases outside the gene matches: 5. CDR3 length equals 15 residues. Germline CDR1 is SGDLS and CDR2 is YYNGEE.

This clone is medium-sized (0.01 to 0.1%) in the sample. The rearrangement uses TRBV9 and TRBJ1-2; 7 positions match TRBD1. V dropped 4 bases and J dropped 8; count of bases not matched to a gene: 11. The CDR3 is made up of 14 amino acids. Germline-derived CDR1 and CDR2 are SGDLS and YYNGEE. The CDR3 sequence: CASSPTTGKAGYTF. The DNA of the CDR3 is TGTGCCAGCAGCCCGACGACAGGGAAGGCGGGCTACACCTTC.

J is TRBJ2-5 and V is TRBV20-1; D unresolved. The CDR3 spans 10 residues. The germline CDR1 and CDR2 sequences are DFQATT and SNEGSKA (reference sequence). The V gene lost 5 bases and the J gene lost 5 bases, with 6 bases spanning the gap. CDR3 sequence: CSADRETQYF. CDR3 nucleotides: TGCAGTGCTGATCGGGAGACCCAGTACTTC.

V is TRBV18 and J is TRBJ2-7, with TRBD1 matching 9 bases. The CDR3 runs to 14 residues. V trimming: 5 bases; J trimming: 3 bases; junction bases outside the gene matches: 5. Germline CDR1 KGHSH, CDR2 LQKENI. The CDR3 coding sequence is TGTGCCAGCTCAGAGGGACAGGGAATCTACGAGCAGTACTTC. The encoded protein is CASSEGQGIYEQYF. Based on the CDR3 plus reference TRBV18 and TRBJ2-7, the full variable domain is NAGVMQNPRHLVRRRGQEARLRCSPMKGHSHVYWYRQLPEEGLKFMVYLQKENIIDESGMPKERFSAEFPKEGPSILRIQQVVRGDSAAYFCASSEGQGIYEQYFGPGTRLTVT.

Here the CDR3 DNA reads TGTGCCAGCAGTCCTCAGGGCGGGGGAAGTTACGAGCAGTACTTC. It specifies CASSPQGGGSYEQYF. V gene TRBV6-1 combines with J gene TRBJ2-7; 7 bases agree with TRBD2. Germline-derived CDR1 and CDR2 are MNHNS and SASEGT. With V trimmed by 5 bases and J by 4 bases, 11 bases remained unmatched. The CDR3 extends over 15 amino acids.

Only one count was recorded for this clone. This chain connects TRBV28 to TRBJ2-5; D is unclear. With 4 bases removed from V and 3 bases from J, the gap between germline ends came to 9 bases. The CDR3 runs to 13 residues. Germline CDR1 and CDR2: MDHEN and SYDVKM. CDR3 sequence: CASSSIPEETQYF. The CDR3 DNA reads TGTGCCAGCAGTTCAATACCGGAAGAGACCCAGTACTTC.

The chain employs TRBV2 and TRBJ2-5; 9 bases align to TRBD1. This CDR3 contains 15 residues. Germline V gene lookup returns CDR1 SNHLY and CDR2 FYNNEI. V lost 2 bases to trimming and J lost 3 bases; unmatched junction nucleotides: 4. CDR3 sequence reads: CASSERQGVEETQYF. DNA for the CDR3: TGTGCCAGCAGTGAACGACAGGGGGTCGAAGAGACCCAGTACTTC.

This clone was seen once. This chain links TRBV28 with TRBJ2-5, with D unresolved. From germline, CDR1 is MDHEN and CDR2 SYDVKM. The CDR3 extends over 14 amino acids. Trimming took off 3 bases at V and 5 bases at J, with 13 bases between the two ends. The CDR3 region is CASSLVGSAETQYF. Here the CDR3 DNA reads TGTGCCAGCAGTTTGGTCGGGTCCGCGGAGACCCAGTACTTC.

The CDR3 DNA sequence: TGTGCCAGCAGCTCGACAGGGGGTGTTGGCTACACCTTC. It encodes CASSSTGGVGYTF. The chain uses TRBV11-2 and TRBJ1-2, with 9 bases lining up with TRBD1. Trimming took 4 bases from V and 7 from J; bases not matched to a gene: 4. Germline CDR1 SGHAT, CDR2 FQNNGV. CDR3 length: 13 amino acids.

The chain couples TRBV7-2 to TRBJ1-5; 7 nucleotides agree with TRBD1. The CDR3 is made up of 13 amino acids. Germline CDR1 is SGHTA and CDR2 is FQGNSA. With V trimmed by 5 bases and J by 2 bases, 0 bases remained unmatched. Here the CDR3 DNA reads TGTGCCAGCAGCGGACAGGGCAATCAGCCCCAGCATTTT. Protein: CASSGQGNQPQHF.

As for this clone: A junction end diverges from the germline sequence, so it may reflect a read error. The chain couples TRBV2 to TRBJ2-2, with D maybe TRBD1 (6 bases). This CDR3 comprises 13 residues. From germline, CDR1 is SNHLY and CDR2 FYNNEI. The CDR3 reads CAGQGPKTGELFF. The CDR3 DNA follows: TGTGCCGGCCAGGGGCCGAAGACCGGGGAGCTGTTTTTT. The whole variable domain, filled in from reference TRBV2 and TRBJ2-2, reads EPEVTQTPSHQVTQMGQEVILRCVPISNHLYFYWYRQILGQKVEFLVSFYNNEISEKSEIFDDQFSVERPDGSNFTLKIRSTKLEDSAMYFCAGQGPKTGELFFGEGSRLTVL.

The chain joins TRBV13 to TRBJ1-3; 7 nucleotides line up with TRBD1. CDR1 PRHDT and CDR2 FYEKMQ come from the germline V gene (reference sequence). The CDR3 contains 16 residues. Trimming at V came to 3 bases and at J to 0 bases, leaving 5 bases not matched to a gene. CDR3 sequence reads: CASSFGTDNSGNTIYF. The CDR3, as DNA: TGTGCCAGCAGCTTCGGGACAGACAACTCTGGAAACACCATATATTTT.

The chain joins TRBV28 to TRBJ1-2; weak D call: TRBD1 (5 bases). Germline CDR1 reads MDHEN; CDR2 reads SYDVKM. V was cut by 6 bases and J by 3 bases, with 11 bases left in between. The CDR3 is 13 residues long. The CDR3 DNA reads as TGTGCCAGCAGCAATCAAGGGGACTATGGCTACACCTTC. It yields the protein CASSNQGDYGYTF.

This chain uses TRBV4-3 with TRBJ1-4, with TRBD1 matching 10 bases. This CDR3 has 18 amino acids. V lost 2 bases to trimming and J lost 7 bases; unmatched junction nucleotides: 13. CDR1 and CDR2 (germline): LGHNA, YSLEER. In DNA, the CDR3 is TGCGCCAGCAGCCAACCGGGACAGGGGATCGGACGGGGTGAAAAACTGTTTTTT. It is translated as CASSQPGQGIGRGEKLFF.

The chain recombines TRBV28 with TRBJ2-3, with 10 bases identical to TRBD1. With 5 bases clipped from V and 1 base from J, the junction kept 3 bases outside the gene matches. Germline V CDR1 and CDR2: MDHEN, SYDVKM. This CDR3 is built from 15 residues. DNA for the CDR3: TGTGCCAGCAGTGTGGGGACAGGGGGCACAGATACGCAGTATTTT. It translates to CASSVGTGGTDTQYF.

The rearrangement joins TRBV11-2 to TRBJ2-7, with 11 bases aligning to TRBD2. This CDR3 has 16 residues. V dropped 1 base and J dropped 7; count of bases not matched to a gene: 9. Germline V gene lookup returns CDR1 SGHAT and CDR2 FQNNGV. The CDR3 loop is CASSLGPSGGLWEQYF. For the CDR3, the DNA is TGTGCCAGCAGCTTAGGACCTAGCGGGGGGCTATGGGAGCAGTACTTC.

The chain combines TRBV18 with TRBJ1-2, with 11 bases aligning to TRBD1. V was clipped by 3 bases and J by 5 bases; unmatched bases: 2. Germline V gene data show CDR1 as KGHSH and CDR2 as LQKENI. This CDR3 has 14 amino acids. This CDR3 reads CASSPDRGRYGYTF. The CDR3 bases are TGTGCCAGCTCACCGGACAGGGGGCGTTATGGCTACACCTTC.

V and J are TRBV19 and TRBJ2-7, with a weak D call TRBD1 (7 bases). Trimming pared 8 bases from V and 3 bases from J, leaving 26 bases between. Germline CDR1 reads LNHDA; CDR2 reads SQIVND (reference sequence). This CDR3 spans 17 amino acids. The chain's CDR3 is CASSPGAGGPGGYEQYF. The CDR3 nucleotides read TGTGCCAGTTCCCCTGGGGCAGGGGGGCCCGGAGGCTACGAGCAGTACTTC.